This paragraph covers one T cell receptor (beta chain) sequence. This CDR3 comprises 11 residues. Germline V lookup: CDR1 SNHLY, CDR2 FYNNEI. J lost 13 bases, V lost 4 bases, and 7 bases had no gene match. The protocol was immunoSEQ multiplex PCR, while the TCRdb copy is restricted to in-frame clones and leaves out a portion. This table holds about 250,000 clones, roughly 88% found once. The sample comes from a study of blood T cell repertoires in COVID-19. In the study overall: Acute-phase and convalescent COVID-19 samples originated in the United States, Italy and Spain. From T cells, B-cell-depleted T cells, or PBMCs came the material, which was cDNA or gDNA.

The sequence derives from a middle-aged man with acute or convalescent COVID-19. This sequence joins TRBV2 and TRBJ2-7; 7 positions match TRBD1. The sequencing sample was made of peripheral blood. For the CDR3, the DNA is TGTGCCAGCAGTGTGGACAGGCGAGATTACTTC. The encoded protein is CASSVDRRDYF.